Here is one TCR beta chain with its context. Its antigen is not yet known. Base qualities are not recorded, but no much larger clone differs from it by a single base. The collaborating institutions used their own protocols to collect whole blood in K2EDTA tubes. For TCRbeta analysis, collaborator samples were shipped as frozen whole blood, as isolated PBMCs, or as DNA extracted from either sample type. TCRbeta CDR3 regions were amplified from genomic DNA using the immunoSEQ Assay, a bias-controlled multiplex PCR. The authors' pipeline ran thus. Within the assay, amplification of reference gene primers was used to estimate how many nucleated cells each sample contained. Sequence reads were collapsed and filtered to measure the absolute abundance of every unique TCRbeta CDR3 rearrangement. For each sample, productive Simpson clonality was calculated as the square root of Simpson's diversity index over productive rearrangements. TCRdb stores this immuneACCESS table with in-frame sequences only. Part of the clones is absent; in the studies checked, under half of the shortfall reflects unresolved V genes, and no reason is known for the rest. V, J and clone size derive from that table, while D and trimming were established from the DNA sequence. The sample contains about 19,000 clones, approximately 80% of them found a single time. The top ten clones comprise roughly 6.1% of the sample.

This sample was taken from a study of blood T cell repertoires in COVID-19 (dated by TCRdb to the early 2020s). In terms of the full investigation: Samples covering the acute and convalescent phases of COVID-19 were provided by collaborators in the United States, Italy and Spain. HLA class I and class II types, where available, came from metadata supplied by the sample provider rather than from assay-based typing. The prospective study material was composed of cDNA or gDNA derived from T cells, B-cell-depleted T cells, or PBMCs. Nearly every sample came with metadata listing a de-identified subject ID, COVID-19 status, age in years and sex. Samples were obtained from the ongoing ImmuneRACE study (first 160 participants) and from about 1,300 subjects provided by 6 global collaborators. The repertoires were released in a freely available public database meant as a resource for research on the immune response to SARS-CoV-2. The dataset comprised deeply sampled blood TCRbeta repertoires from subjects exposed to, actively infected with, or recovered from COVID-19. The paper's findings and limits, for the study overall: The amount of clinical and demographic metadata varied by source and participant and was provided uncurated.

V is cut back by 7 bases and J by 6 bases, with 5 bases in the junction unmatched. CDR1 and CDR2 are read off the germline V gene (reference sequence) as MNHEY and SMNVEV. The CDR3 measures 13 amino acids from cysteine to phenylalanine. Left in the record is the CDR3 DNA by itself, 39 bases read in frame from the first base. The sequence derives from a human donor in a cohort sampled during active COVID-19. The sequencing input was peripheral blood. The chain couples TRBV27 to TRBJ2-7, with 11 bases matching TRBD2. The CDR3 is CASMIAGGPEQYF. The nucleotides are TGTGCCAGCATGATAGCGGGAGGGCCCGAGCAGTACTTC.